This T cell receptor (beta chain) was sequenced for a study of T cell clonality in common variable immunodeficiency. This clone was picked up many times. The DNA ends 3 residues before the CDR3 does, and the rest of the CDR3 is filled in from the germline J gene. Some clones are missing from TCRdb's copy, which holds only in-frame ones; the method was immunoSEQ multiplex PCR. The data show 40,000 to 65,000 clones, with none appearing a single time. Germline CDR1 reads SGHNT; CDR2 reads YENEEA. This CDR3 region has 13 residues. Trimming left V 3 bases short and J 7 bases short, with 7 bases between. Sequencing was performed on peripheral blood mononuclear cells. This clonotype was sampled from a person between 18 and 75 years old in good health. The chain couples TRBV11-3 to TRBJ1-6, with unresolved D. The CDR3 protein is CASSLAENSPLHF. The covered CDR3 bases are TGTGCCAGCAGCTTGGCAGAAAATTCACCC.